The source of this T cell receptor beta chain is a study of post-analysis software for immune sequencing data. As for this clonotype: Antigen specificity is unknown.

General study points: Five TRBV segments were significantly more frequent in patients than in controls. TRBV5-6, TRBV5-1 and TRBV20-1 were among these segments. Versus controls, multiple sclerosis patients showed significantly lower diversity (normalized Chao1). Samples from a shared batch, those prepared together, strongly co-clustered by F measure.

Trimming left V 5 bases short and J 5 bases short, with 12 bases between. CDR1 and CDR2 from the germline V gene are MNHNY and SVGAGI (reference sequence). The CDR3 is made up of 13 amino acids. Every TCR beta cDNA library bore unique molecular identifiers. Between about 0.85 and 11 million T cells gave rise to hundreds of thousands of cDNA molecules. TCRdb used MiXCR to reprocess the PCR reads, holding one entry per CDR3 protein. The data hold roughly 650,000 distinct CDR3 sequences, with approximately 60% observed a single time. Sequenced sample: blood. The chain has TRBV6-6 and TRBJ1-1; unclear D gene. This sequence originates from a girl aged 2 to 9 with multiple sclerosis. The DNA of the CDR3 is TGTGCCAGCAGTGGTAGGAAGGAGACTGAAGCTTTCTTT. It is translated as CASSGRKETEAFF.